This is a list of T cell receptor beta chains from one sample in a study of cytomegalovirus exposure and HLA in healthy donors. The protocol was immunoSEQ multiplex PCR, while the TCRdb copy is restricted to in-frame clones and leaves out a portion. The sample shows about 150,000 clones, less than 80% of them seen only once. The material sequenced was PBMCs. The receptors shown here come from a man aged 25-40 years in good health and CMV-seronegative. CDR3s include the opening cysteine and the closing phenylalanine or tryptophan. A D gene is named only where the DNA matches it firmly. The size of a clone is reported for some rows only, either as once, few or many, or as a class for expanded clones.

cdr3_aa cdr3_nt j_call clone_size d_call v_call
CASSEGTLNTEAFF TGTGCCAGCAGTGAGGGGACACTGAACACTGAAGCTTTCTTT TRBJ1-1 . . TRBV6-1
CASSLVPVVEQYF TGTGCCAGCAGCTTAGTCCCTGTAGTCGAGCAGTACTTC TRBJ2-7 . . TRBV7-9
CATTSGQDYNEQFF TGTGCTACCACCTCCGGACAGGACTACAATGAGCAGTTCTTC TRBJ2-1 once TRBD1 TRBV12-5
CASSLGTGNTGELFF TGCGCCAGCAGCTTGGGGACAGGGAACACCGGGGAGCTGTTTTTT TRBJ2-2 few TRBD1 TRBV5-1
CASSPGWGKRGGGEQYF TGTGCCAGCAGCCCTGGGTGGGGGAAGCGGGGGGGCGGCGAGCAGTACTTC TRBJ2-7 . TRBD2 TRBV7-8
CASSQGRVNEQFF TGCGCCAGCAGCCAAGGCAGGGTTAATGAGCAGTTCTTC TRBJ2-1 . . TRBV4-3
CASSLEGHNPYEQYF TGTGCCAGCAGTTTAGAGGGTCATAACCCCTACGAGCAGTACTTC TRBJ2-7 few . TRBV27
CASSRFLAGSYNEQFF TGTGCCAGCAGTAGATTTCTAGCGGGGTCCTACAATGAGCAGTTCTTC TRBJ2-1 . TRBD2 TRBV28
CASSDLAGEELFF TGTGCCAGCAGTGATTTAGCGGGGGAGGAGCTGTTTTTT TRBJ2-2 . TRBD2 TRBV2
CASSLGAGTGVHEQFF TGTGCCAGCAGCTTAGGGGCCGGGACAGGGGTCCATGAGCAGTTCTTC TRBJ2-1 once TRBD1 TRBV7-6
CASSESNSPNEKLFF TGTGCCAGCAGTGAATCCAACAGCCCTAATGAAAAACTGTTTTTT TRBJ1-4 . . TRBV6-1
CASLAGHYNEQFF TGTGCCTCCTTAGCGGGACATTACAATGAGCAGTTCTTC TRBJ2-1 . TRBD2 TRBV30
CASSSGYGTNTGELFF TGTGCCAGCAGCTCAGGTTACGGAACGAACACCGGGGAGCTGTTTTTT TRBJ2-2 . . TRBV7-9
CASSSLSTGGYFETQYF TGTGCCAGCAGTTCCCTTTCGACAGGGGGCTATTTTGAGACCCAGTACTTC TRBJ2-5 . TRBD1 TRBV27
CASSAPPGDRYTF TGTGCCAGCAGTGCTCCCCCGGGGGATCGCTACACCTTC TRBJ1-2 . . TRBV28
CASSFRGQGRAFF TGTGCCAGCAGTTTCCGCGGACAGGGGCGAGCTTTCTTT TRBJ1-1 once TRBD1 TRBV27
CASSLTSGSTDTQYF TGTGCCAGCAGCTTGACTAGCGGGAGCACAGATACGCAGTATTTT TRBJ2-3 . TRBD2 TRBV7-9
CASSPTRPGTGTMNTEAFF TGTGCCAGCAGCCCAACCCGCCCTGGGACAGGGACGATGAACACTGAAGCTTTCTTT TRBJ1-1 . TRBD1 TRBV13
CASSTGQGSYEQYF TGTGCCAGCAGTACGGGACAGGGGTCCTACGAGCAGTACTTC TRBJ2-7 . TRBD1 TRBV6-5
CASSLGQGFYGYTF TGTGCCAGCAGCTTAGGACAGGGCTTCTATGGCTACACCTTC TRBJ1-2 . TRBD1 TRBV7-9
CASSYIGGNTEAFF TGTGCCAGCAGTTACATCGGGGGAAACACTGAAGCTTTCTTT TRBJ1-1 . . TRBV6-5
CASSIPRGGSTGELFF TGTGCCAGTAGTATACCCAGGGGCGGTAGCACCGGGGAGCTGTTTTTT TRBJ2-2 once . TRBV19
CASSLPGSFAEGYPF TGTGCCAGCAGCTTACCGGGATCCTTCGCGGAGGGCTACCCCTTC TRBJ1-2 . . TRBV7-9
CASSVFRVRDRAYEQYF TGTGCCAGCAGCGTGTTTAGGGTCCGGGACAGGGCCTACGAGCAGTACTTC TRBJ2-7 . TRBD1 TRBV5-5
CASSFAQGRGQPQHF TGTGCCAGCAGTTTTGCACAGGGTCGAGGACAGCCCCAGCATTTT TRBJ1-5 . . TRBV28
CASSEPGSKNIQYF TGTGCCAGCAGCGAACCGGGATCCAAAAACATTCAGTACTTC TRBJ2-4 . . TRBV6-1
CASSSKEHGLITQYF TGTGCCAGCAGCTCAAAGGAGCATGGATTGATAACCCAGTACTTC TRBJ2-5 few . TRBV5-4
CASSDSGGQVRNEQYF TGTGCCAGCAGTGACTCCGGTGGACAGGTTCGGAACGAGCAGTACTTC TRBJ2-7 . TRBD1 TRBV2
CASSSGQGSYEQYF TGCGCCAGCAGCTCCGGACAGGGGAGTTACGAGCAGTACTTC TRBJ2-7 few TRBD1 TRBV5-1
CASSEGAMDRGHGNTIYF TGTGCCAGCAGCGAGGGGGCGATGGACAGGGGGCACGGAAACACCATATATTTT TRBJ1-3 . TRBD1 TRBV9
CASSFFGGGTEDTQYF TGTGCCAGCAGCTTCTTCGGAGGAGGCACAGAAGATACGCAGTATTTT TRBJ2-3 . . TRBV7-9
CASSLDRNYGYTF TGTGCCAGCAGCCTAGACAGGAACTATGGCTACACCTTC TRBJ1-2 . . TRBV27
CASSLAGRSYETQYF TGTGCCAGCAGCTTAGCAGGGAGGTCTTATGAGACCCAGTACTTC TRBJ2-5 . . TRBV7-7
CASSEREWHEQYF TGTGCCAGCAGTGAGAGGGAGTGGCACGAGCAGTACTTC TRBJ2-7 . . TRBV27
CASSEGGRGEAFF TGTGCCAGCAGTGAAGGGGGCAGGGGTGAAGCTTTCTTT TRBJ1-1 . . TRBV6-1
CASQGQGKHEQYF TGTGCCAGCCAGGGACAGGGCAAACACGAGCAGTACTTC TRBJ2-7 . TRBD1 TRBV6-1
CASSPGGPSSGNTIYF TGTGCCAGTAGTCCGGGAGGGCCCAGCTCTGGAAACACCATATATTTT TRBJ1-3 . . TRBV19
CASSFEGAGNQPQHF TGCGCCAGCAGCTTCGAGGGGGCAGGCAATCAGCCCCAGCATTTT TRBJ1-5 few TRBD1 TRBV5-1
CASSERGDEQFF TGTGCCAGCAGTGAAAGGGGTGATGAGCAGTTCTTC TRBJ2-1 . . TRBV2
CASSLPSGGSNEQFF TGCGCCAGCAGCTTGCCTAGCGGGGGGTCGAATGAGCAGTTCTTC TRBJ2-1 few TRBD2 TRBV5-1
CASSQAATGGFYGYTF TGTGCCAGCAGCCAAGCCGCGACAGGGGGCTTTTATGGCTACACCTTC TRBJ1-2 . TRBD1 TRBV4-2
CASEQGAGRELFF TGTGCCAGCGAACAGGGGGCTGGTAGGGAGCTGTTTTTT TRBJ2-2 . TRBD1 TRBV10-3
CASSPPLDSEVQETQYF TGTGCCAGCTCACCACCGCTGGACAGTGAGGTTCAAGAGACCCAGTACTTC TRBJ2-5 few . TRBV18
CASSAPREGRTYEQYF TGTGCCAGCAGTGCTCCAAGGGAGGGGAGGACCTACGAGCAGTACTTC TRBJ2-7 . TRBD2 TRBV6-1
CASSPTTDTQYF TGTGCCAGCTCCCCGACAACAGATACGCAGTATTTT TRBJ2-3 . . TRBV25-1
CASSLFARDYGYTF TGTGCCAGCAGCTTATTTGCCAGGGACTATGGCTACACCTTC TRBJ1-2 . . TRBV7-2
CASRGLQGVPTGELFF TGCGCCAGCAGAGGATTACAGGGGGTGCCCACCGGGGAGCTGTTTTTT TRBJ2-2 . TRBD1 TRBV5-1
CASSEQGVANEKLFF TGTGCCAGCAGCGAACAGGGGGTGGCTAATGAAAAACTGTTTTTT TRBJ1-4 . TRBD1 TRBV2
CASSGDRSAPETQYF TGTGCCAGCAGTGGGGACAGGTCCGCGCCCGAGACCCAGTACTTC TRBJ2-5 . TRBD1 TRBV28
CASRDTHYGYTF TGTGCCAGCCGGGACACCCACTATGGCTACACCTTC TRBJ1-2 . . TRBV28
CASSQGTSGVPRLYNEQFF TGCGCCAGCAGCCAAGGGACTAGCGGGGTCCCTAGGTTATACAATGAGCAGTTCTTC TRBJ2-1 . TRBD2 TRBV4-1
CASSEGLEQYF TGTGCCAGCAGTGAGGGGCTCGAGCAGTACTTC TRBJ2-7 few . TRBV25-1